The next 25 T cell receptor beta chains were all read from a single sample in a study of radiotherapy plus CTLA-4 blockade in lung cancer. The data were produced by immunoSEQ multiplex PCR, yet TCRdb's version contains in-frame clones alone and is incomplete. The table includes about 80,000 clones, around 76% detected once. The sample here was peripheral blood, taken from a patient treated with radiotherapy plus ipilimumab. These receptors all stem from a human donor with non-small cell lung cancer whose response to radiotherapy plus ipilimumab could not be evaluated. Some clones in this sample may be carry-over from other donors' samples.

Judged by abundance, this clone is medium-sized. The chain links TRBV7-9 to TRBJ2-6; TRBD2 matches 11 bases. The V gene end was trimmed by 3 bases and the J gene end by 3 bases; junction bases not matched to a gene: 7. Looked up from germline, CDR1 is SEHNR and CDR2 is FQNEAQ (reference sequence). CDR3 length: 18 residues. The CDR3 loop is CASSFGSGGAGGANVLTF. CDR3 sequence (DNA): TGTGCCAGCAGCTTCGGTAGCGGGGGGGCCGGTGGGGCCAACGTCCTGACTTTC.

The rearrangement uses TRBV5-6 and TRBJ1-2; 7 bases align to TRBD1. This CDR3 is 16 amino acids long. V trimming: 0 bases; J trimming: 4 bases; junction bases outside the gene matches: 9. CDR1 and CDR2 (germline): SGHDT, YYEEEE. The CDR3 DNA reads TGTGCCAGCAGCTTGGACCTACAGGGGCAGAGCTATGGCTACACCTTC. Translated: CASSLDLQGQSYGYTF.

The genes are TRBV6-6 and TRBJ1-2; D might be TRBD1 (5 bases). The CDR3 is 14 residues long. Germline CDR1 reads MNHNY; CDR2 reads SVGAGI (reference sequence). Trimming stripped 4 bases from V and 6 bases from J, with 15 bases between. CDR3 region: CASSLAGLKNGYTF. CDR3 bases: TGTGCCAGCAGTTTAGCGGGACTCAAGAATGGCTACACCTTC.

This chain links TRBV6-5 with TRBJ1-6; D gene uncertain. Germline CDR1 MNHEY, CDR2 SVGAGI. The CDR3 sequence is 14 residues long. V lost 2 bases and J 5 bases, leaving 7 bases between the germline ends. CDR3: CASSYGTDNSPLHF. CDR3 coding DNA: TGTGCCAGCAGTTACGGCACCGATAATTCACCCCTCCACTTT.

The V call is TRBV10-3, the J call TRBJ2-1; 8 bases are shared with TRBD1. The V segment lost 0 bases and the J segment 6 bases; nucleotides outside the gene matches: 4. The germline V gene encodes CDR1 ENHRY and CDR2 SYGVKD. The CDR3 consists of 15 residues. The CDR3 sequence: CAISESRDRPNEQFF. As DNA, the CDR3 is TGTGCCATCAGTGAGTCCCGGGACAGGCCCAATGAGCAGTTCTTC.

The CDR3 here is CASSLMGGNQPQHF. CDR3 DNA sequence: TGTGCCAGCAGTTTAATGGGAGGCAATCAGCCCCAGCATTTT. J is TRBJ1-5 and V is TRBV28; D unresolved. Trimming removed 2 bases from V and 2 bases from J, with 7 bases in between. The CDR3 is 14 amino acids. Germline V gene data show CDR1 as MDHEN and CDR2 as SYDVKM.

The V gene is TRBV7-9, the J gene TRBJ2-5; D is uncertain. Between the trimmed V and J ends, which lost 3 bases and 5 bases, there was a span of 10 bases. The length of the CDR3 is 13 residues. From germline, CDR1 is SEHNR and CDR2 FQNEAQ (reference sequence). The CDR3 nucleotides read TGTGCCAGCAGCTTTAATCCGAGGGAGACCCAGTACTTC. Translating it yields CASSFNPRETQYF.

The rearrangement joins TRBV15 to TRBJ1-6; D is uncertain. CDR1 is LNHNV and CDR2 is YYDKDF in the germline V gene (reference sequence). This CDR3 is 14 amino acids long. Trimming shortened V by 0 bases and J by 8 bases, and 8 bases separated the two germline ends. The CDR3 is CATSREGTYSPLHF. The CDR3 DNA reads as TGTGCCACCAGCAGAGAGGGCACTTATTCACCCCTCCACTTT. The whole variable domain, filled in from reference TRBV15 and TRBJ1-6, reads DAMVIQNPRYQVTQFGKPVTLSCSQTLNHNVMYWYQQKSSQAPKLLFHYYDKDFNNEADTPDNFQSRRPNTSFCFLDIRSPGLGDTAMYLCATSREGTYSPLHFGNGTRLTVT.

This chain uses TRBV6-1 with TRBJ1-2, with 8 bases matching TRBD1. The CDR3 runs to 17 residues. The V segment lost 3 bases and the J segment 4 bases; nucleotides outside the gene matches: 13. Germline CDR1 and CDR2: MNHNS and SASEGT. This chain's CDR3 is CASSDPRYRGASYGYTF. The CDR3 bases are TGTGCCAGCAGTGACCCCCGATACAGGGGGGCTAGCTATGGCTACACCTTC.

The chain joins TRBV7-2 to TRBJ1-1, with 10 bases aligning to TRBD1. The V segment lost 4 bases and the J segment 5 bases; nucleotides outside the gene matches: 7. Germline-derived CDR1 and CDR2 are SGHTA and FQGNSA. This CDR3 has 15 residues. The CDR3 reads CASSSGQGGGTEAFF. CDR3 nucleotides: TGTGCCAGCAGCTCCGGACAGGGGGGCGGGACTGAAGCTTTCTTT.

This clone has only a few counts. The chain joins TRBV21-1 to TRBJ1-5; the D call of TRBD1 is as the table states it, not checked on the DNA. TRBV21-1 is shown as a pseudogene. This CDR3 comprises 12 residues. The CDR3 sequence is CITQGDGQPQHF. The CDR3 region has the DNA TGTATTACCCAGGGGGACGGTCAGCCCCAGCATTTT.

This clone showed up just a few times. Written as DNA, the CDR3 is TGCGCCAGCAGCTTTTCAGGGCAAGAGACCCAGTACTTC. It encodes CASSFSGQETQYF. The rearrangement joins TRBV5-1 to TRBJ2-5; D possibly corresponds to TRBD1 (5 bases). The CDR3 length is 13 residues. Germline lookup yields CDR1 SGHRS and CDR2 YFSETQ. The V gene lost 2 bases and the J gene lost 2 bases, with 7 bases spanning the gap.

In this sample, this clone turned up many times. The chain joins TRBV10-3 to TRBJ1-3; D remains ambiguous. Germline CDR1 is ENHRY and CDR2 is SYGVKD. V was clipped by 4 bases and J by 3 bases, with 10 bases between them. The CDR3 sequence is 14 residues long. The CDR3 reads CAISGGGFGNTIYF. CDR3 coding DNA: TGTGCCATCAGTGGAGGAGGTTTTGGAAACACCATATATTTT.

The gene calls are TRBV2 and TRBJ1-2; TRBD1 is a possible D gene (5 bases). Trimming stripped 6 bases from V and 4 bases from J, with 15 bases between. The length of the CDR3 is 14 residues. CDR1 SNHLY and CDR2 FYNNEI come from the germline V gene. CDR3 sequence reads: CASSKVGGTYGYTF. CDR3 nucleotide sequence: TGTGCCAGCAGCAAAGTGGGGGGAACCTATGGCTACACCTTC.

The V gene is TRBV6-1, the J gene TRBJ1-5, with D possibly being TRBD1 (5 bases). The ends were cut back, 6 bases at V and 6 bases at J, with 9 bases in the middle. This CDR3 comprises 12 residues. Per germline, CDR1 MNHNS and CDR2 SASEGT. The DNA of the CDR3 is TGTGCCAGCAGCCCGGGGGGTCAGCCCCAGCATTTT. It is translated as CASSPGGQPQHF.

V usage is TRBV12-1 and J usage is TRBJ1-3; TRBD1 was called by the table and not checked on the DNA. TRBV12-1 has pseudogene status. The CDR3 totals 17 residues. The CDR3 spells CASRLVRRDRGEGTIYF. The CDR3 DNA follows: TGTGCCAGCAGACTAGTCCGACGGGACAGGGGCGAAGGCACCATATATTTT.

The chain combines TRBV9 with TRBJ2-1; 8 bases are shared with TRBD2. The germline gives CDR1 SGDLS, CDR2 YYNGEE. This CDR3 region has 16 residues. With 2 bases clipped from V and 2 bases from J, the junction kept 6 bases outside the gene matches. The CDR3 DNA is TGTGCCAGCAGCGTTCCCGGGGGGGGGCCCTACAATGAGCAGTTCTTC. Encoded protein: CASSVPGGGPYNEQFF.

The chain joins TRBV4-2 to TRBJ2-5, with a weak D call TRBD1 (6 bases). Trimming stripped 0 bases from V and 4 bases from J, with 12 bases between. Germline lookup yields CDR1 LGHNA and CDR2 YNFKEQ. The CDR3 spans 15 residues. Here the CDR3 DNA reads TGTGCCAGCAGCCAAGATACCAGGGGCCCAGAGACCCAGTACTTC. It translates to CASSQDTRGPETQYF.

V is TRBV5-1 and J is TRBJ1-2; 8 bases line up with TRBD1. CDR3 length: 14 amino acids. Germline CDR1 SGHRS, CDR2 YFSETQ. Trimming removed 0 bases from V and 6 bases from J; junction bases left unmatched: 4. The CDR3 nucleotides are TGCGCCAGCAGCTTGGCCCCCAGGGGGCATGGCTACACCTTC. It is translated as CASSLAPRGHGYTF.

This clone came up once. The gene calls are TRBV18 and TRBJ2-7, with a weak D call TRBD1 (5 bases). The CDR3 runs 15 residues. V was trimmed by 1 base and J by 0 bases, leaving 10 bases between them. Germline lookup yields CDR1 KGHSH and CDR2 LQKENI. CDR3 loop: CASSPLGPPSYEQYF. As DNA, the CDR3 is TGTGCCAGCTCACCACTGGGGCCTCCCTCCTACGAGCAGTACTTC.

This chain joins TRBV28 and TRBJ2-3; 8 bases match TRBD1. The germline V gene encodes CDR1 MDHEN and CDR2 SYDVKM. The J segment lost 3 bases and the V segment lost 6 bases, leaving 2 bases of the junction unmatched. The CDR3 is 13 residues long. CDR3 loop: CASSQGATDTQYF. The CDR3 DNA follows: TGTGCCAGCAGCCAGGGGGCGACAGATACGCAGTATTTT. The full variable domain, rest sourced from reference TRBV28 and TRBJ2-3, is DVKVTQSSRYLVKRTGEKVFLECVQDMDHENMFWYRQDPGLGLRLIYFSYDVKMKEKGDIPEGYSVSREKKERFSLILESASTNQTSMYLCASSQGATDTQYFGPGTRLTVL.

The J gene is TRBJ1-5, the V gene TRBV6-5, with 7 nucleotides matching TRBD1. The CDR3 sequence is 12 residues long. Trimming at V came to 6 bases and at J to 5 bases, leaving 1 base not matched to a gene. The germline gives CDR1 MNHEY, CDR2 SVGAGI. The DNA of the CDR3 is TGTGCCAGCAGCGACAGGGATCAGCCCCAGCATTTT. This encodes CASSDRDQPQHF.

This clone has a single count. The chain links TRBV9 to TRBJ2-7; 11 bases align to TRBD1. Trimming took 3 bases from V and 3 from J; bases not matched to a gene: 2. Germline-derived CDR1 and CDR2 are SGDLS and YYNGEE. This CDR3 has 14 residues. In nucleotides, the CDR3 is TGTGCCAGCAGCGAGGGGACAGGGGGCTACGAGCAGTACTTC. It yields the protein CASSEGTGGYEQYF.

The CDR3 DNA follows: TGTGCCAGCAGCTTAAGCTATAGCACAGATACGCAGTATTTT. This codes for CASSLSYSTDTQYF. The genes are TRBV7-2 and TRBJ2-3, with D unresolved. Trimming took 2 bases from V and 0 from J, leaving 6 bases between them. This CDR3 is 14 amino acids long. Germline assignment: CDR1 SGHTA and CDR2 FQGNSA.

V usage is TRBV2 and J usage is TRBJ1-5; D remains ambiguous. Germline loops: CDR1 SNHLY, CDR2 FYNNEI. V lost 2 bases, J lost 4 bases, and 9 bases lay in between. The CDR3 totals 14 residues. The DNA of the CDR3 is TGTGCCAGCAGTGAAATCCCGACTAATCAGCCCCAGCATTTT. Translating it yields CASSEIPTNQPQHF.